This TCR beta chain comes out of a study of Ad26.COV2.S vaccination and SARS-CoV-2 variants. Across the whole study: A participant enrolled in the COV1001 Ad26.COV2.S trial arm provided the sample.

Worth noting for this clone: Antigen unknown.

Overall study results and limits: Whether participants received vaccine or placebo, their non-spike TCR breadth was similar.

This CDR3 spans 15 amino acids. Germline V gene lookup returns CDR1 SGHNT and CDR2 YYREEE (reference sequence). With V trimmed by 4 bases and J by 6 bases, 11 bases remained unmatched. Indicated treatment: approximately 18 received Ad26.COV2.S at low or high dose, single or two shots; several received placebo; per-sample allocation not given. Collection of samples fell on day 63 after the first vaccine or placebo injection. Participants' vaccine, an Ad26 vector, delivered Wuhan-strain SARS-CoV-2 spike. Measured with immunoSEQ multiplex PCR; TCRdb has only the in-frame clones, and not every one. This sample has 300,000 to 350,000 clones, with 75% to 90% found just once.

This TCR came from a person aged 18-60 years who received the Ad26.COV2.S COVID-19 vaccine or a placebo. This rearrangement joins TRBV5-4 to TRBJ2-3, with 7 bases aligning to TRBD2. The sequenced sample was peripheral blood, obtained in a trial of Ad26.COV2.S vaccine versus placebo. The CDR3 DNA reads as TGTGCCAGCAGCCCCGGCGAGCGGGGACGGGATACGCAGTATTTT. Its translation is CASSPGERGRDTQYF. Complete variable domain (other parts from reference TRBV5-4 and TRBJ2-3): ETGVTQSPTHLIKTRGQQVTLRCSSQSGHNTVSWYQQALGQGPQFIFQYYREEENGRGNFPPRFSGLQFPNYSSELNVNALELDDSALYLCASSPGERGRDTQYFGPGTRLTVL.